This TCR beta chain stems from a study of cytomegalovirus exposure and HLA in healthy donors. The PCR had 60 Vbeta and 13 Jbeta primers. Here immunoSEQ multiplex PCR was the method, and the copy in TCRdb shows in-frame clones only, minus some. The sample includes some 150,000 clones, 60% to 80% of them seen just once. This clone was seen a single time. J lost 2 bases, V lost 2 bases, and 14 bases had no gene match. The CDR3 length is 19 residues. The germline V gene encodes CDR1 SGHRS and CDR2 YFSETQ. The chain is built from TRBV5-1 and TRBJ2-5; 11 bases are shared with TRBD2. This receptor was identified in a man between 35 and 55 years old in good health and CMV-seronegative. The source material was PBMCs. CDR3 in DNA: TGCGCCAGCAGCTTTATAACAACTAGCGGGGGATCGCCACAAGAGACCCAGTACTTC. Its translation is CASSFITTSGGSPQETQYF.